This T cell receptor beta chain originates from a study of radiotherapy plus CTLA-4 blockade in lung cancer. Study results and limitations: Expansion in blood of tumor-derived TCR clones was seen after radiotherapy plus ipilimumab.

The protocol was immunoSEQ multiplex PCR, while the TCRdb copy is restricted to in-frame clones and leaves out a portion. The sample records about 88,000 clones, less than 80% being singletons. About this clone itself: The antigen remains undetermined.

Germline lookup yields CDR1 LNHDA and CDR2 SQIVND (reference sequence). With V trimmed by 5 bases and J by 4 bases, 4 bases remained unmatched. The CDR3 runs to 13 residues. The input for sequencing was peripheral blood, taken from a patient treated with radiotherapy plus ipilimumab. This rearrangement joins TRBV19 to TRBJ2-5; 7 positions match TRBD1. The TCR sequence derives from a human donor with non-small cell lung cancer that progressed on radiotherapy plus ipilimumab. The CDR3 DNA reads TGTGCCAGTAGTGGATCAGGGGGAGAGACCCAGTACTTC. Encoded protein: CASSGSGGETQYF.